One and the same sample provided the 18 T cell receptor beta chains below, sequenced in a study of T cell responses to AZD1222 COVID-19 vaccine. Clones were read by immunoSEQ multiplex PCR, and TCRdb kept only the in-frame ones, dropping some. Of 92,000 or so clones listed, over 75% are singletons. Source: peripheral blood, taken 28 days after the second AZD1222 dose. The receptors stem from an adult who received the AZD1222 COVID-19 vaccine.

The CDR3 reads CASSTTSPKETQYF. The CDR3 coding sequence is TGTGCCAGCAGCACCACTAGCCCGAAAGAGACCCAGTACTTC. The chain recombines TRBV7-6 with TRBJ2-5; D possibly corresponds to TRBD2 (6 bases). The V end was cut by 5 bases, the J end by 3 bases, with 13 bases between. This CDR3 contains 14 residues. Germline CDR1 is SGHVS and CDR2 is FNYEAQ.

The chain couples TRBV30 to TRBJ1-2, with a weak D call TRBD1 (6 bases). V was shortened by 8 bases and J by 7 bases, with 11 bases between the two germline ends. The CDR3 spans 10 residues. Germline V CDR1 and CDR2: GTSNPN, SVGIG (reference sequence). In DNA form, the CDR3 reads TGTGCCACCCAGGGGTTTGGCTACACCTTC. Translation: CATQGFGYTF. Looking up the rest from reference TRBV30 and TRBJ1-2 gives the full variable domain: SQTIHQWPATLVQPVGSPLSLECTVEGTSNPNLYWYRQAAGRGLQLLFYSVGIGQISSEVPQNLSASRPQDRQFILSSKKLLLSDSGFYLCATQGFGYTFGSGTRLTVV.

The V and J genes are TRBV27 and TRBJ2-7, with 10 positions matching TRBD1. The CDR3 consists of 15 residues. The V gene's germline CDR1 is MNHEY and CDR2 SMNVEV (reference sequence). Trimming removed 3 bases from V and 3 bases from J; junction bases left unmatched: 5. The CDR3 is CASSFGTGEFYEQYF. The CDR3, as DNA: TGTGCCAGCAGTTTTGGGACAGGGGAATTCTACGAGCAGTACTTC.

The sample holds a few counts of this clone. The chain joins TRBV28 to TRBJ2-5; 8 bases fit TRBD2. The CDR3 is made up of 14 amino acids. The germline V gene has CDR1 MDHEN and CDR2 SYDVKM. V dropped 6 bases and J dropped 4; count of bases not matched to a gene: 7. CDR3 amino acids: CASSSPGGVETQYF. CDR3 DNA sequence: TGTGCCAGCAGCTCCCCCGGGGGGGTAGAGACCCAGTACTTC.

This clone was counted a few times. This chain connects TRBV20-1 to TRBJ1-1; D is unresolved. The V and J ends lost 6 bases and 5 bases respectively, with 10 bases between them. This CDR3 is 11 amino acids long. CDR1 and CDR2 from the germline V gene are DFQATT and SNEGSKA (reference sequence). The chain's CDR3 is CSAISGTEAFF. Written as DNA, the CDR3 is TGCAGTGCCATAAGTGGGACTGAAGCTTTCTTT.

The V call is TRBV19, the J call TRBJ1-2; 7 bases are shared with TRBD1. V dropped 7 bases and J dropped 3; count of bases not matched to a gene: 5. Germline V CDR1 and CDR2: LNHDA, SQIVND (reference sequence). This CDR3 has 13 residues. The CDR3, as DNA: TGTGCCAGTAACGACAGGGAGGACTATGGCTACACCTTC. Translating gives CASNDREDYGYTF.

This chain joins TRBV30 and TRBJ1-5; D is unclear. The V end lost 2 bases, the J end lost 9 bases, and 11 bases lay between the germline ends. The CDR3 contains 12 residues. Per germline, CDR1 GTSNPN and CDR2 SVGIG (reference sequence). The CDR3 DNA sequence: TGTGCCTGGAGTATCCGAGGTGGGCCCCAGCATTTT. It encodes CAWSIRGGPQHF.

CDR3 sequence (DNA): TGTGCCAGCAGTTACTCGGGGAGGGGGTTTCCCTACGAGCAGTACTTC. Translating it yields CASSYSGRGFPYEQYF. This sequence joins TRBV6-5 and TRBJ2-7, with D possibly being TRBD2 (7 bases). The germline V gene has CDR1 MNHEY and CDR2 SVGAGI. The CDR3 runs 16 residues. V dropped 0 bases and J dropped 2 bases, with 14 bases sitting between them.

This rearrangement joins TRBV9 to TRBJ2-1; no clear D gene. The CDR3 sequence is 9 residues long. With 7 bases removed from V and 6 bases from J, the gap between germline ends came to 2 bases. Germline loops: CDR1 SGDLS, CDR2 YYNGEE. CDR3 region: CASFNEQFF. In nucleotides, the CDR3 is TGTGCCAGCTTCAATGAGCAGTTCTTC.

The chain uses TRBV5-6 and TRBJ1-4; D gene unclear. Germline V gives CDR1 SGHDT, CDR2 YYEEEE. Deletions cut 1 base from V and 0 bases from J, with 10 bases between. This CDR3 is 16 amino acids long. CDR3 DNA: TGTGCCAGCAGCTTGTTTGAGAGGGCAACTAATGAAAAACTGTTTTTT. Encoded protein: CASSLFERATNEKLFF.

The V and J genes are TRBV30 and TRBJ1-1; D is perhaps TRBD1 (6 bases). Looked up from germline, CDR1 is GTSNPN and CDR2 is SVGIG (reference sequence). Trimming left V 4 bases short and J 1 base short, with 16 bases between. The CDR3 is made up of 15 amino acids. In DNA form, the CDR3 reads TGTGCCTGGAAGGTCGGGCTGGGGGCGAACACTGAAGCTTTCTTT. It encodes CAWKVGLGANTEAFF.

V gene TRBV2 combines with J gene TRBJ1-5; D gene uncertain. Germline CDR1 and CDR2: SNHLY and FYNNEI. V was clipped by 1 base and J by 9 bases, with 13 bases between them. The CDR3 runs to 14 residues. CDR3 bases: TGTGCCAGCAGTGAAGGACCAAATATCACGCCCCAGCATTTT. It translates to CASSEGPNITPQHF.

The rearrangement joins TRBV30 to TRBJ1-2, with 7 bases matching TRBD1. CDR1 and CDR2 (germline): GTSNPN, SVGIG (reference sequence). V lost 8 bases and J lost 6; bases outside the gene matches: 6. The CDR3 length is 11 residues. CDR3 region: CASQGGDGYTF. The CDR3, as DNA: TGTGCCAGCCAGGGGGGTGATGGCTACACCTTC. Looking up the rest from reference TRBV30 and TRBJ1-2 gives the full variable domain: SQTIHQWPATLVQPVGSPLSLECTVEGTSNPNLYWYRQAAGRGLQLLFYSVGIGQISSEVPQNLSASRPQDRQFILSSKKLLLSDSGFYLCASQGGDGYTFGSGTRLTVV.

V is TRBV6-6 and J is TRBJ1-2; 8 positions agree with TRBD1. The V and J ends lost 5 bases and 3 bases, in that order; junction bases with no gene match: 5. This CDR3 has 14 residues. Germline CDR1 is MNHNY and CDR2 is SVGAGI (reference sequence). The CDR3 protein is CASSPGTGYYGYTF. The CDR3 region has the DNA TGTGCCAGCAGTCCTGGGACAGGCTACTATGGCTACACCTTC.

The V gene is TRBV2, the J gene TRBJ2-1, with 8 bases that match TRBD2. The germline CDR1 and CDR2 sequences are SNHLY and FYNNEI. V lost 2 bases to trimming and J lost 7 bases; unmatched junction nucleotides: 7. The CDR3 is made up of 15 amino acids. The CDR3 sequence is CASSEPTGGANEQFF. CDR3 coding DNA: TGTGCCAGCAGTGAACCTACCGGGGGGGCAAATGAGCAGTTCTTC.

This chain uses TRBV19 with TRBJ1-3, with no clear D. In germline, CDR1 is LNHDA, CDR2 SQIVND (reference sequence). V was trimmed by 0 bases and J by 7 bases, leaving 10 bases between them. The CDR3 runs 14 residues. This CDR3 is CASSIEPRVNTIYF. DNA for the CDR3: TGTGCCAGTAGTATAGAGCCGAGAGTGAACACCATATATTTT.

As DNA, the CDR3 is TGCGCCAGCAGCTTCAGACCGGGGAGCTCCTACGAGCAGTACTTC. It yields the protein CASSFRPGSSYEQYF. The rearrangement links TRBV5-1 to TRBJ2-7; possible D gene TRBD2, 5 bases. V was clipped by 2 bases and J by 0 bases, with 12 bases between them. CDR1 and CDR2 from the germline V gene are SGHRS and YFSETQ. The CDR3 has 15 amino acids. Drawing the rest from reference TRBV5-1 and TRBJ2-7, the complete variable domain is KAGVTQTPRYLIKTRGQQVTLSCSPISGHRSVSWYQQTPGQGLQFLFEYFSETQRNKGNFPGRFSGRQFSNSRSEMNVSTLELGDSALYLCASSFRPGSSYEQYFGPGTRLTVT.

The J gene is TRBJ1-2, the V gene TRBV5-1; D is perhaps TRBD1 (6 bases). Germline V lookup: CDR1 SGHRS, CDR2 YFSETQ. The V end was cut by 7 bases, the J end by 5 bases, with 15 bases between. CDR3 length: 13 residues. This CDR3 is CASSAGDYYGYTF. DNA of the CDR3: TGCGCCAGCTCTGCAGGGGATTATTATGGCTACACCTTC.